This entry is about one TCR beta chain. Its specific antigen is unknown. No much larger clonotype is one base removed from it; base qualities were not supplied. V is trimmed back by 3 bases and J by 2 bases, and the junction contains 5 bases that no gene match accounts for. From the cysteine through the phenylalanine, the CDR3 covers 15 amino acids. Of the read, only the CDR3 DNA is kept; its 45 bases are in frame from base 1. CDR1 SEHNR and CDR2 FQNEAQ are derived from the germline V gene (reference sequence). The collaborating institutions used their own protocols to collect whole blood in K2EDTA tubes. Collaborator samples were shipped for TCRbeta analysis as frozen whole blood, isolated PBMCs, or DNA extracted from either sample type. This sample is drawn from a study of blood T cell repertoires in COVID-19 (dated by TCRdb to the early 2020s). Study-wide context: The collaborator samples originated in the United States, Italy and Spain and spanned the acute and convalescent phases of COVID-19. The material from the prospective study consisted of cDNA or gDNA derived from T cells, B-cell-depleted T cells, or PBMCs. The dataset comprised deeply sampled blood TCRbeta repertoires from subjects exposed to, actively infected with, or recovered from COVID-19. The repertoires were made available in a free public database intended to serve as a resource for research on the immune response to SARS-CoV-2. Samples came from the ongoing ImmuneRACE study (first 160 participants) plus 1,254 subjects from 6 global collaborators. The sample metadata nearly always contained a de-identified subject ID, COVID-19 status, age in years and sex. Where HLA class I and class II types were available, the types were taken from metadata supplied by the sample provider, not from assay-based typing.

What the study reported, not specific to this receptor: How much clinical and demographic metadata was included differed by source and by participant, and the metadata was provided uncurated.

The immunoSEQ Assay, a bias-controlled multiplex PCR, was used to amplify TCRbeta CDR3 regions from genomic DNA. The original pipeline was this. The number of nucleated cells in each sample was estimated from the amplification of reference gene primers within the assay. Sequence reads were collapsed and filtered to measure the absolute abundance of every unique TCRbeta CDR3 rearrangement. For each sample, productive Simpson clonality was calculated by taking the square root of Simpson's diversity index across productive rearrangements. What TCRdb holds here is the immuneACCESS table cut down to in-frame rearrangements. Part of the clones is not present; checked against another copy, under half of the missing clones reflect an unresolved V gene, and the others are unexplained. V and J calls and clone size come straight from that table; D and trimming were deduced from the DNA. Here the sample has 100,000 to 150,000 clones; roughly 90% occur a single time. The ten largest clones represent about 3.5% of the sample.

Recombination connected TRBV7-9 to TRBJ2-5, and 8 junction bases match TRBD2. The sequencing input was peripheral blood. This clonotype was obtained from a man between 50 and 59 years old with active COVID-19. This receptor has the CDR3 CASSFRLAMQETQYF. Here is the DNA: TGTGCCAGCAGCTTTCGACTAGCGATGCAAGAGACCCAGTACTTC.